This T cell receptor beta chain stems from a study of blood T cell repertoires in COVID-19. Study as a whole: Italy, Spain and the United States were the sources of the convalescent and acute COVID-19 samples. Sources were T cells, B-cell-depleted T cells, or PBMCs; the material itself was cDNA or gDNA.

Per the authors' pipeline: Amplification of reference gene primers was used by the study to estimate nucleated cell counts. Some clones are missing from TCRdb's copy, which holds only in-frame ones; the method was immunoSEQ multiplex PCR. V and J calls and clone size come straight from that table; D and trimming were deduced from the DNA. The sample comprises under 95,000 clones, around 80% of which are singletons, and around 11% rests with the top ten. The V end was cut by 8 bases, the J end by 0 bases, with 10 bases between. The CDR3 spans 13 residues. Germline V lookup: CDR1 KGHSH, CDR2 LQKENI. The J gene is TRBJ1-1, the V gene TRBV18; a weak D match, TRBD1 (5 bases). The receptor comes from a man aged 65 to 85 with acute or convalescent COVID-19. Sequencing used peripheral blood. CDR3 amino acids: CASQEGMNTEAFF. Written as DNA, the CDR3 is TGTGCCAGCCAGGAGGGGATGAACACTGAAGCTTTCTTT.